This TCR beta chain was observed in a study of regulatory T cells in long-lasting Graves disease (dated by TCRdb to the early 2020s). Looking at the study overall: Persistent Graves' disease was defined as antithyroid drug treatment for over 5 years with persistently positive TSH receptor autoantibodies. A total of some 35 samples underwent TCR sequencing: roughly 13 from persistent and roughly 20 from newly diagnosed Graves' disease patients. Antithyroid drugs had been taken for 8.5 to 13 years on average by persistent Graves' disease patients in the clinical cohort. The study was registered as a clinical trial and conducted in China. Persistent Graves' disease patients were compared with newly diagnosed Graves' disease patients by peripheral blood TCR sequencing and RNA sequencing. Beyond this particular receptor, the publication reports: Peripheral blood alone was examined, since thyroid tissue, which constituted the primary lesion, could not be accessed. Only the TCR beta chain was sequenced and analyzed. As a limitation, the authors acknowledged that the small sample size may reduce accuracy. Persistent patients shared more public clonotypes among themselves (around 2,700) than newly diagnosed patients did (about 970). Persistent disease showed preferential use of TRBV28, TRBJ1-2 and TRBJ2-5, whereas newly diagnosed disease favored TRBV20-1 and TRBJ2-1. Compared with newly diagnosed patients, patients with persistent Graves' disease had lower TCR Shannon entropy and fewer highly expanded clones, which suggests clonal expansion.

This clonotype occurred many times. Its antigen has not been determined. No per-base quality is available; no much larger clone lies one base away. The sample's time point label is to be understood as: persistent/refractory GD, antithyroid drugs over 5 years with positive TRAb. For both TCR sequencing and RNA sequencing, RNA was extracted from PBMCs using TRIzol. The diagnosis of Graves' disease was made according to American Thyroid Association guidelines. The patients came from an endocrinology department in Xi'an, China. Each patient gave 9 to 10 milliliters of peripheral blood, collected in an EDTA anticoagulant tube. PBMCs were isolated by Ficoll Paque Plus density gradient separation without further T cell sorting. An Agilent 2100 Bioanalyzer and agarose gel were used to check RNA quality, and a NanoDrop 2000 was used to measure RNA concentration. The library was made by multiplex PCR. The instrument was an Illumina HiSeq 4000. To build TCR beta libraries, CDR3 regions were amplified by Arm-PCR using iRepertoire HTBI primers. Before sequencing, the PCR products went through gel purification. In the source study's methods: Across samples, 60 to 80 TRBV and 14 TRBJ segments were identified and used for gene usage analysis of CDR3 amino acid clonotypes. COPE and FqMerger were used to merge the filtered high-quality paired reads into contigs. BLAST was used to align contigs to the IMGT TRBV, TRBD and TRBJ reference genes, and CDR3 was defined following IMGT. Any clonotype with a frequency above 0.1% was counted as a highly expanded clone. Repertoire diversity was measured by Shannon entropy, and V-J evenness by the Gini coefficient. Clonotypes shared by more than one individual were considered public. The raw public data were reprocessed by TCRdb itself: fastp quality trimming at Q25, MiXCR clonotype calling, in-frame beta chains only. Duplicate CDR3 protein sequences are folded into a single record with the most common DNA and genes. These V and J calls originate from TCRdb's pipeline instead of the authors' own analysis. This sample gives a few hundred thousand distinct CDR3 sequences in total; around 23% of them show up just once. The biggest ten clones account for under 35% of the sample.

V and J lose 1 base and 5 bases, and a span of 9 bases separates them. As encoded in the germline V gene (reference sequence), CDR1 is LNHNV while CDR2 is YYDKDF. From its cysteine to its phenylalanine, the CDR3 spans 14 amino acids. CDR3 DNA is the only sequence kept; it has 42 bases, read in frame from the first base. Here the sequenced sample was peripheral blood mononuclear cells (PBMCs), taken when the disease was refractory, from a patient treated with antithyroid drugs. The clonotype was recovered from a woman aged 40 to 49 with Graves disease. Donor details come from another sample of the same person, matched by shared clones. The sequence is built from TRBV15 and TRBJ1-5; D gene: possibly TRBD1, on 6 matching bases. The CDR3 corresponds to CATSRGDIHQPQHF. In nucleotides, the sequence is TGTGCCACCAGCAGAGGGGACATCCATCAGCCCCAGCATTTT.